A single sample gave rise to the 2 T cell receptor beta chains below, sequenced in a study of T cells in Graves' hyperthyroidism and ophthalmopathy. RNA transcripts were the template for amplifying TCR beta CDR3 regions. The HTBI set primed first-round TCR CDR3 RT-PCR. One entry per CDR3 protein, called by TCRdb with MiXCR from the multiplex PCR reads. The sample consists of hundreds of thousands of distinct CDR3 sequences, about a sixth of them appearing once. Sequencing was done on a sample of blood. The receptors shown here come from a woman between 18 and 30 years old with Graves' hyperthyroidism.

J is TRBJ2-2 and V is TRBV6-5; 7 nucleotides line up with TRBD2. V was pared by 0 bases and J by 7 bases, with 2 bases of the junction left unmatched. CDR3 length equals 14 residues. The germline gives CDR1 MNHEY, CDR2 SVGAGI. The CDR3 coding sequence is TGTGCCAGCAGTTACTCCGGGGAGGGCGGGGAGCTGTTTTTT. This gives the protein CASSYSGEGGELFF.

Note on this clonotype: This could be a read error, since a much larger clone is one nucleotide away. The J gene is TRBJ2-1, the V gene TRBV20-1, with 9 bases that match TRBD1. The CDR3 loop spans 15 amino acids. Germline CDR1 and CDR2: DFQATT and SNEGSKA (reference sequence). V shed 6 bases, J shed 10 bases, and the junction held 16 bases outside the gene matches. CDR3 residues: CSAPLSRTGDYEQFF. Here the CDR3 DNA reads TGCAGTGCCCCCCTCTCCCGGACAGGGGACTACGAGCAGTTCTTC.